Included here is one T cell receptor (beta chain) sequence, with context. No cognate antigen has been identified for it. The sample holds no much larger clone one base away, and base qualities are not on file. Via the germline V gene (reference sequence), CDR1 is LNHDA and CDR2 SQIVND. The CDR3 numbers 15 residues from cysteine through phenylalanine. CDR3 DNA is the only sequence kept; it has 45 bases, read in frame from the first base. At the junction V is shortened by 3 bases and J by 7 bases, with 15 bases in between. The sample comes from a study of blood T cell repertoires in COVID-19 (dated by TCRdb to 2019 to 2021). With regard to the full study: Samples from collaborators originated in the United States, Italy and Spain and spanned both the acute and convalescent phases of COVID-19. Samples were obtained from the ongoing ImmuneRACE study (first 160 participants) and from 1,254 subjects provided by 6 global collaborators. Subjects who had been exposed to COVID-19, were actively infected with it, or had recovered from it provided the deeply sampled blood TCRbeta repertoires that made up the dataset. The repertoires were released in a freely available public database meant as a resource for research on the immune response to SARS-CoV-2. The prospective study material was composed of cDNA or gDNA derived from T cells, B-cell-depleted T cells, or PBMCs. Nearly every sample came with metadata listing a de-identified subject ID, COVID-19 status, age in years and sex. Where available, HLA class I and class II types were taken from metadata supplied by the sample provider and were not determined by assay-based typing.

Paper-wide results and their limitations: The quantity of clinical and demographic metadata differed by source and by participant and was supplied without curation.

A second Seattle source provided samples from volunteer blood donors who had recovered from COVID-19. Whole blood was collected in K2EDTA tubes by collaborating institutions according to the institutions' own protocols. Collaborator samples were shipped for TCRbeta analysis as frozen whole blood, isolated PBMCs, or DNA extracted from either sample type. TCRbeta CDR3 regions were amplified from genomic DNA by means of the immunoSEQ Assay, a bias-controlled multiplex PCR. The original pipeline was this. Nucleated cell counts per sample were estimated from amplification of reference gene primers within the assay. Sequence reads were collapsed and filtered to measure the absolute abundance of every unique TCRbeta CDR3 rearrangement. For each sample, productive Simpson clonality was calculated as the square root of Simpson's diversity index across productive rearrangements. Held by TCRdb, this immuneACCESS table contains in-frame sequences only and omits some clones. Under half of the omission traces to an unresolved V gene where checked; the cause of the rest is unknown. V and J calls and clone size are given by that table; D and trimming were obtained from the DNA. This sample holds approximately 200,000 clones; 87% were observed only once. The ten largest account for approximately 6.2% of the sample.

The receptor comes from a man aged 55 to 69 who had recovered from COVID-19. The chain is assembled from TRBV19 and TRBJ1-4; perhaps TRBD1 is the D gene, with 5 bases matching. The sequenced sample consisted of peripheral blood. CDR3 sequence: CASSIVMGQSEKLFF. The DNA reads TGTGCCAGTAGTATCGTCATGGGGCAGAGTGAAAAACTGTTTTTT.